The 24 T cell receptor beta chains reported below all come from one sample, sequenced in a study of T cells in Graves' hyperthyroidism and ophthalmopathy. There were TCR beta CDR3 regions amplified from RNA transcripts. TCR CDR3 underwent first-round RT-PCR with the HTBI primer set. TCRdb fed the multiplex PCR reads into MiXCR, producing one record per CDR3 protein. This table has about 570,000 distinct CDR3 sequences, 35% to 55% appearing once. The source material was peripheral blood or thyroid tissue (not recorded which). These receptors came from an adult woman with Graves' disease, either hyperthyroidism or ophthalmopathy (not recorded which).

Concerning this clonotype: One end of the junction is discordant with germline, which a read error may explain. The chain recombines TRBV19 with TRBJ1-5; no reliable D call. Germline values: CDR1 LNHDA, CDR2 SQIVND (reference sequence). The CDR3 is 14 amino acids. The CDR3 here is CATTSQHDNQRQHF. The DNA for the CDR3 is TGTGCCACCACCTCCCAGCACGACAATCAGCGCCAGCATTTT.

This clonotype was detected a few times. The V and J genes are TRBV6-2 or TRBV6-3 and TRBJ2-2; TRBD2 aligns across 8 bases. V gave up 8 bases and J gave up 5 bases; unmatched junction bases: 10. The CDR3 is made up of 15 amino acids. Looked up from germline, CDR1 is MNHEY and CDR2 is SVGEGT. The CDR3 loop is CASLTTAGETGELFF. CDR3 nucleotides: TGTGCCAGCCTTACGACAGCGGGAGAAACCGGGGAGCTGTTTTTT.

In nucleotides, the CDR3 is TGTGCCAGCAGGACCCCAGGACAGCGGTACGAGCAGTACTTC. Translation gives CASRTPGQRYEQYF. This chain connects TRBV28 to TRBJ2-7; a weak D match, TRBD1 (6 bases). Trimming shortened V by 6 bases and J by 4 bases, and 16 bases separated the two germline ends. CDR1 and CDR2 (germline): MDHEN, SYDVKM. The CDR3 extends over 14 amino acids.

This chain connects TRBV7-2 to TRBJ2-7, with 7 positions matching TRBD1. The V gene end was trimmed by 5 bases and the J gene end by 0 bases; junction bases not matched to a gene: 4. CDR1 and CDR2 from the germline V gene are SGHTA and FQGNSA. This CDR3 spans 14 amino acids. CDR3 in amino acids: CASSQDRSSYEQYF. CDR3 bases: TGTGCCAGCAGCCAGGACAGGTCCTCCTACGAGCAGTACTTC.

This clonotype was recorded at least ten times. The chain is built from TRBV6-2 or TRBV6-3 and TRBJ1-2; D uncertain. Trimming took 10 bases from V and 4 from J, leaving 10 bases between them. The length of the CDR3 is 11 residues. Per germline, CDR1 MNHEY and CDR2 SVGEGT. The CDR3 coding sequence is TGTGCCAACCCCGACATCTATGGCTACACCTTC. Its translation: CANPDIYGYTF.

This clonotype appeared many times. This chain uses TRBV6-1 with TRBJ1-1, with 7 bases lining up with TRBD1. The CDR3 is 14 amino acids. V lost 2 bases, J lost 5 bases, and 5 bases stayed unmatched. Germline CDR1 reads MNHNS; CDR2 reads SASEGT. CDR3 nucleotides: TGTGCCAGCAGTGAACCAGGGGGGAAAACTGAAGCTTTCTTT. It is translated as CASSEPGGKTEAFF.

The V call is TRBV7-2, the J call TRBJ1-2; D remains ambiguous. Germline loops: CDR1 SGHTA, CDR2 FQGNSA. Trimming took off 2 bases at V and 3 bases at J, with 16 bases between the two ends. CDR3 length: 16 amino acids. CDR3: CASSLIGYGLDYGYTF. For the CDR3, the DNA is TGTGCCAGCAGCTTAATCGGGTACGGACTAGACTATGGCTACACCTTC.

The chain carries TRBV10-3 and TRBJ1-2; 12 bases agree with TRBD1. The CDR3 contains 17 residues. J was trimmed by 7 bases and V by 6 bases; bases with no gene match: 15. Germline V gives CDR1 ENHRY, CDR2 SYGVKD. The DNA of the CDR3 is TGTGCCATCAGGGTAGGGACAGGGGGCGTAAAGATCGCTGGCTACACCTTC. This translates into CAIRVGTGGVKIAGYTF.

This clonotype showed up many times. The chain couples TRBV28 to TRBJ1-5; D remains unclear. The germline V gene has CDR1 MDHEN and CDR2 SYDVKM. V lost 6 bases to trimming and J lost 0 bases, with 12 bases between them. This CDR3 has 15 amino acids. Written as DNA, the CDR3 is TGTGCCAGCAGCCTACTAGGAAGTAGCAATCAGCCCCAGCATTTT. Amino acid sequence: CASSLLGSSNQPQHF. Full variable domain (rest looked up from reference TRBV28 and TRBJ1-5): DVKVTQSSRYLVKRTGEKVFLECVQDMDHENMFWYRQDPGLGLRLIYFSYDVKMKEKGDIPEGYSVSREKKERFSLILESASTNQTSMYLCASSLLGSSNQPQHFGDGTRLSIL.

The V gene is TRBV28, the J gene TRBJ2-7, with TRBD2 identical over 7 bases. With V trimmed by 6 bases and J by 2 bases, 10 bases remained unmatched. Germline V lookup: CDR1 MDHEN, CDR2 SYDVKM. The CDR3 contains 15 residues. The CDR3 DNA sequence: TGTGCCAGCAGCACGGGTGGGAGGGCAACCTACGAGCAGTACTTC. Translating gives CASSTGGRATYEQYF.

V is TRBV2 and J is TRBJ1-2; D is undetermined. This CDR3 region has 13 residues. The V end lost 8 bases, the J end lost 2 bases, and 12 bases lay between the germline ends. The germline CDR1 and CDR2 sequences are SNHLY and FYNNEI. CDR3 bases: TGTGCCAGCCCCGAGGGAGGGAACTATGGCTACACCTTC. It encodes CASPEGGNYGYTF.

There are a few counts of this clonotype. The V and J genes are TRBV29-1 and TRBJ2-5, with TRBD2 as a possible D gene (6 bases). In germline, CDR1 is SQVTM, CDR2 ANQGSEA. The CDR3 length is 12 residues. Trimming removed 8 bases at V and 4 bases at J, with 14 bases between. The CDR3 DNA reads TGCAGCACCGGTGGGGGGAGAGAGACCCAGTACTTC. Protein: CSTGGGRETQYF.

This clonotype was seen repeatedly, ten times or more. This sequence joins TRBV5-5 and TRBJ2-6; D perhaps matches TRBD1 (5 bases). The CDR3 sequence is 15 residues long. Germline CDR1 is SGHKS and CDR2 is YYEKEE (reference sequence). The ends were cut back, 5 bases at V and 0 bases at J, with 9 bases in the middle. CDR3 coding DNA: TGTGCCAGCAGGGTAACAGGCTCTGGGGCCAACGTCCTGACTTTC. As protein: CASRVTGSGANVLTF.

This chain uses TRBV20-1 with TRBJ1-1; D perhaps matches TRBD1 (5 bases). The CDR3 runs 15 residues. The germline CDR1 and CDR2 sequences are DFQATT and SNEGSKA (reference sequence). V lost 0 bases and J lost 3, with 14 bases in between. DNA for the CDR3: TGCAGTGCTAGAGATCCCCGACAAGGGGACACTGAAGCTTTCTTT. Residues: CSARDPRQGDTEAFF.

The CDR3 is CASSQESTARTGELFF. CDR3 DNA sequence: TGCGCCAGCAGCCAAGAGTCAACCGCGCGCACCGGGGAGCTGTTTTTT. The J gene is TRBJ2-2, the V gene TRBV4-1, with D hard to call. V dropped 0 bases and J dropped 4 bases, with 12 bases sitting between them. This CDR3 has 16 amino acids. The germline V gene encodes CDR1 MGHRA and CDR2 YSYEKL.

This clonotype was recorded a few times. The CDR3 loop reads CASSLESSGSYNEQFF. DNA of the CDR3: TGTGCCAGCAGCTTAGAATCTAGCGGGAGTTACAATGAGCAGTTCTTC. The gene calls are TRBV7-2 and TRBJ2-1; TRBD2 matches 10 bases. The CDR3 totals 16 residues. Per germline, CDR1 SGHTA and CDR2 FQGNSA. J lost 4 bases, V lost 1 base, and 4 bases had no gene match.

This chain uses TRBV10-3 with TRBJ2-5, with D possibly TRBD1 on 7 matching bases. Trimming left V 10 bases short and J 5 bases short, with 17 bases between. The CDR3 consists of 13 residues. The germline CDR1 and CDR2 sequences are ENHRY and SYGVKD. CDR3 in amino acids: CATRQGAGETQYF. The CDR3 nucleotides are TGTGCCACTCGACAGGGAGCGGGCGAGACCCAGTACTTC.

This rearrangement joins TRBV7-2 to TRBJ1-5; 10 positions agree with TRBD1. The CDR3 is 15 residues long. Germline CDR1 and CDR2: SGHTA and FQGNSA. Trimming at V came to 2 bases and at J to 4 bases, leaving 2 bases not matched to a gene. CDR3 residues: CASSLWTGGNQPQHF. Here the CDR3 DNA reads TGTGCCAGCAGCTTATGGACAGGGGGGAATCAGCCCCAGCATTTT.

V usage is TRBV2 and J usage is TRBJ1-6, with no clear D. The CDR3 is 13 residues long. The V gene's germline CDR1 is SNHLY and CDR2 FYNNEI. The V gene lost 7 bases and the J gene lost 5 bases, with 9 bases spanning the gap. The CDR3 reads CASNMGNNSPLHF. In nucleotides, the CDR3 is TGTGCCAGCAATATGGGGAATAATTCACCCCTCCACTTT.

This clonotype was counted ten times or more. V gene TRBV5-1 combines with J gene TRBJ1-1; TRBD1 is a possible D gene (6 bases). Germline assignment: CDR1 SGHRS and CDR2 YFSETQ. CDR3 length: 15 residues. V was cut by 4 bases and J by 5 bases, with 18 bases left in between. CDR3 amino acids: CASSPGALFDTEAFF. The CDR3 region has the DNA TGCGCCAGCAGCCCGGGGGCGTTGTTTGATACTGAAGCTTTCTTT.

There are many counts of this clonotype. The rearrangement joins TRBV19 to TRBJ1-5; D ambiguous. Between the trimmed V and J ends, which lost 2 bases and 4 bases, there was a span of 6 bases. In germline, CDR1 is LNHDA, CDR2 SQIVND (reference sequence). CDR3 size: 13 residues. The CDR3 protein is CASSILWNQPQHF. CDR3 nucleotide sequence: TGTGCCAGTAGTATATTGTGGAATCAGCCCCAGCATTTT.

V gene TRBV7-9 combines with J gene TRBJ2-7; no definite D call. The CDR3 length is 12 residues. The germline CDR1 and CDR2 sequences are SEHNR and FQNEAQ (reference sequence). The V and J ends lost 5 bases and 6 bases respectively, with 11 bases between them. The CDR3 loop is CASSPAVGEQYF. In DNA, the CDR3 is TGTGCCAGCAGCCCGGCCGTCGGCGAGCAGTACTTC. Using reference TRBV7-9 and TRBJ2-7 for the parts outside the CDR3, the full variable domain is DTGVSQNPRHKITKRGQNVTFRCDPISEHNRLYWYRQTLGQGPEFLTYFQNEAQLEKSRLLSDRFSAERPKGSFSTLEIQRTEQGDSAMYLCASSPAVGEQYFGPGTRLTVT.

The V gene is TRBV29-1, the J gene TRBJ2-2; D unresolved. Trimming took 7 bases from V and 5 from J, leaving 11 bases between them. Germline lookup yields CDR1 SQVTM and CDR2 ANQGSEA. The CDR3 covers 12 residues. The CDR3 protein is CSAVVDTGELFF. CDR3 bases: TGCAGCGCTGTGGTTGATACCGGGGAGCTGTTTTTT.

This clonotype has more than one count but fewer than ten. The rearrangement uses TRBV20-1 and TRBJ2-7; tentative D call: TRBD2 (6 bases). The germline gives CDR1 DFQATT, CDR2 SNEGSKA (reference sequence). The CDR3 is 12 amino acids. The CDR3 loop reads CSGSPYAYEQYF. The CDR3, as DNA: TGCAGCGGGAGTCCCTACGCCTACGAGCAGTACTTC.